This T cell receptor beta chain was sequenced for a study of T cell responses to AZD1222 COVID-19 vaccine. Findings of the study overall: AZD1222 recipients seropositive at baseline numbered only 6 or 7.

The assay was immunoSEQ multiplex PCR, and TCRdb's table has in-frame clones only and misses some. In the table there are 100,000 to 150,000 clones, approximately 90% of which are singletons. This clone was found a few times. The antigen is unknown. There are 13 residues in the CDR3. The germline V gene encodes CDR1 SGHRS and CDR2 YFSETQ. The V end lost 3 bases, the J end lost 2 bases, and 8 bases lay between the germline ends. The sequence derives from an adult who received the AZD1222 COVID-19 vaccine. V is TRBV5-1 and J is TRBJ1-2, with D hard to call. Sequences were derived from peripheral blood, sampled 28 days after the second AZD1222 dose. CDR3 loop: CASSYETNYGYTF. CDR3 bases: TGCGCCAGCAGCTATGAGACAAACTATGGCTACACCTTC.